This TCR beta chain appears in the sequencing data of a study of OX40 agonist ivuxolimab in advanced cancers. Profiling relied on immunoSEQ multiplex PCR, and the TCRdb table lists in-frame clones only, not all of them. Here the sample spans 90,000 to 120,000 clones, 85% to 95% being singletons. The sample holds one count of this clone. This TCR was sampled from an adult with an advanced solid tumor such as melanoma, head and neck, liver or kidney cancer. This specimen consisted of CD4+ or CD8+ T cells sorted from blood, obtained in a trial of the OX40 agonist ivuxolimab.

CDR3 DNA: TGCAGCGCCACCGGGGGTGGGACCTACGAGCAGTACTTC. This encodes CSATGGGTYEQYF. The rearrangement links TRBV29-1 to TRBJ2-7; TRBD2 might be the D (6 bases). The CDR3 length is 13 residues. V shed 7 bases and J shed 2 bases, with 15 bases lying between them. In germline, CDR1 is SQVTM, CDR2 ANQGSEA.